These 15 T cell receptor delta chains were sequenced from one sample in a study of Vδ1+ human thymocytes. Study-level findings and limits: Highly polyclonal TRG and TRD repertoires with Gaussian CDR3 length distributions appeared in thymus.

Which antigens these TCRs recognize remains unknown. Extracted RNA was reverse transcribed into cDNA. The CDR3 regions were amplified by multiplex PCR from V-gene primers to a constant-region primer. TCRdb re-identified clones in the multiplex PCR reads via CATT. The sample lists under 30,000 delta-chain clones; roughly 6.7% were seen once. The material sequenced was Vdelta1+ gamma-delta thymocytes from the thymus. Documented subset: FACS-sorted CD3+ TCRalphabeta- TCRVdelta1+ TCRVdelta2- thymocytes. All receptors derive from a girl under three years old who had congenital heart surgery.

The V gene is TRDV1, the J gene TRDJ1; the match to TRDD3 covers 10 bases. CDR3 length: 22 amino acids. Losses at the gene ends were 3 bases for V and 2 bases for J; bases not matched to a gene: 24. From germline, CDR1 is TSWWSYY and CDR2 QGS. The CDR3 DNA sequence: TGTGCTCTTGGGGACGCAACTTCCTACGTTCTTACTGGGGGATTCAGTACCGATAAACTCATCTTT. Translation: CALGDATSYVLTGGFSTDKLIF.

The J gene was identified as TRDJ1, and no V gene was called; no DNA check was done on the table's D call, TRDD3. The CDR3 runs to 20 residues. The CDR3: CALGEPKSFPTPPYTDKLIF. DNA for the CDR3: TGTGCTCTTGGGGAGCCCAAATCCTTCCCCACGCCCCCTTACACCGATAAACTCATCTTT.

A few counts support this clone. The V and J genes are TRDV1 and TRDJ1; D may be TRDD3 (5 bases). The CDR3 sequence is 15 residues long. Between the trimmed V and J ends, which lost 7 bases and 0 bases, there was a span of 15 bases. Per the germline V gene, CDR1 is TSWWSYY and CDR2 is QGS. This chain's CDR3 is CALAPGGVYTDKLIF. For the CDR3, the DNA is TGTGCTCTTGCCCCCGGTGGGGTTTACACCGATAAACTCATCTTT.

This clone occurred a few times. This chain connects TRDV1 to TRDJ1, with 13 nucleotides matching TRDD3. Trimming took 1 base from V and 6 from J; bases not matched to a gene: 5. The CDR3 runs to 16 residues. CDR1 TSWWSYY and CDR2 QGS come from the germline V gene. CDR3 amino acids: CALGEHTGGYANKLIF. In DNA, the CDR3 is TGTGCTCTTGGGGAACATACTGGGGGATACGCTAATAAACTCATCTTT.

This clone rates as medium-sized (0.01 to 0.1%). The chain joins TRDV2 to TRDJ1; D not certain. This CDR3 has 16 residues. V was shortened by 8 bases and J by 0 bases, with 21 bases between the two germline ends. The germline V gene encodes CDR1 GEAIGNYY and CDR2 EKD. DNA of the CDR3: TGTGCCTCCCCCCGGAGGAGGACCCCGTACACCGATAAACTCATCTTT. Amino acid sequence: CASPRRRTPYTDKLIF.

The chain uses TRDV1 and TRDJ1, with D maybe TRDD3 (6 bases). The CDR3 has 21 amino acids. With 1 base removed from V and 0 bases from J, the gap between germline ends came to 27 bases. The germline V gene encodes CDR1 TSWWSYY and CDR2 QGS. The DNA of the CDR3 is TGTGCTCTTGGGGAACCCCCCCACCACCCTCCTGGGGAGACGTACACCGATAAACTCATCTTT. Protein sequence: CALGEPPHHPPGETYTDKLIF.

The chain employs TRDV1 and TRDJ1, with 12 bases matching TRDD3. This CDR3 has 20 amino acids. J gave up 10 bases and V 3 bases, and 24 bases lay outside the gene matches. Germline V gene sequence: CDR1 TSWWSYY, CDR2 QGS. CDR3 loop: CALGDPSLDTAGGYGEGLIF. The DNA of the CDR3 is TGTGCTCTTGGGGATCCCTCTTTGGACACCGCTGGGGGATACGGGGAAGGACTCATCTTT.

The rearrangement links TRDV1 to TRDJ1; D is undetermined. The J gene was missing in TCRdb and was found by matching the end of the DNA to germline. The germline CDR1 and CDR2 sequences are TSWWSYY and QGS. The ends were cut back, 0 bases at V and 3 bases at J, with 17 bases in the middle. CDR3 size: 17 residues. The CDR3 DNA sequence: TGTGCTCTTGGGGAACTAGCGAGGGACCGCGCGGCCGATAAACTCATCTTT. Protein: CALGELARDRAADKLIF.

The chain uses TRDV1 and TRDJ1, with 11 bases that match TRDD3. The CDR3 contains 18 residues. Germline CDR1 TSWWSYY, CDR2 QGS. The J segment lost 3 bases and the V segment lost 2 bases, leaving 11 bases of the junction unmatched. The chain's CDR3 is CALGEFPLTGGYADKLIF. CDR3 nucleotide sequence: TGTGCTCTTGGGGAATTTCCTTTGACTGGGGGATATGCCGATAAACTCATCTTT.

The chain links TRDV1 to TRDJ1; weak D call: TRDD3 (6 bases). The CDR3 has 20 amino acids. Germline CDR1 and CDR2: TSWWSYY and QGS. V gave up 0 bases and J gave up 0 bases, with 23 bases separating them. This chain's CDR3 is CALGELYCFTGNSYTDKLIF. CDR3 coding DNA: TGTGCTCTTGGGGAACTCTATTGCTTTACTGGGAATTCGTACACCGATAAACTCATCTTT.

This clone was detected only a few times. The chain carries TRDV1 and TRDJ1; TRDD3 matches at 11 bases. Unmatched junction bases numbered 24, after V lost 3 bases and J lost 3 bases. CDR1 is TSWWSYY, CDR2 QGS, per germline. The CDR3 totals 22 residues. CDR3 DNA: TGTGCTCTTGGGGATCCTGCCTTCCTTCCTTACTGGGGGATAAGGGCGGCCGATAAACTCATCTTT. Amino acid sequence: CALGDPAFLPYWGIRAADKLIF.

The chain recombines TRDV1 with TRDJ1; TRDD3 might be the D (8 bases). With 4 bases removed from V and 5 bases from J, the gap between germline ends came to 26 bases. This CDR3 comprises 18 residues. The germline V gene encodes CDR1 TSWWSYY and CDR2 QGS. The CDR3 here is CALGALFLLPLGEDKLIF. CDR3 nucleotide sequence: TGTGCTCTTGGGGCCCTTTTCCTACTCCCCCTGGGGGAGGATAAACTCATCTTT.

The chain couples TRDV1 to TRDJ1, with 11 positions matching TRDD3. The J gene was missing in TCRdb and was found by matching the end of the DNA to germline. With 7 bases clipped from V and 0 bases from J, the junction kept 19 bases outside the gene matches. CDR3 length equals 20 residues. Germline assignment: CDR1 TSWWSYY and CDR2 QGS. CDR3 DNA: TGTGCTCTTGTATCCAGGGGGTATGGGGGATACGGACTGTACACCGATAAACTCATCTTT. It yields the protein CALVSRGYGGYGLYTDKLIF.

The genes are TRDV1 and TRDJ1; TRDD3 aligns across 7 bases. There are 19 residues in the CDR3. Germline assignment: CDR1 TSWWSYY and CDR2 QGS. V gave up 0 bases and J gave up 0 bases; unmatched junction bases: 13. The CDR3 is CALGELLRPYWGHTDKLIF. CDR3 coding DNA: TGTGCTCTTGGGGAACTTTTACGCCCGTACTGGGGTCACACCGATAAACTCATCTTT.

J is TRDJ1 and V is TRDV1, with 12 nucleotides matching TRDD3. Per germline, CDR1 TSWWSYY and CDR2 QGS. J lost 10 bases, V lost 4 bases, and 16 bases had no gene match. The CDR3 runs to 17 residues. This CDR3 reads CALGVMTTLGDTWALIF. CDR3 sequence (DNA): TGTGCTCTTGGGGTCATGACTACGCTGGGGGATACGTGGGCACTCATCTTT.